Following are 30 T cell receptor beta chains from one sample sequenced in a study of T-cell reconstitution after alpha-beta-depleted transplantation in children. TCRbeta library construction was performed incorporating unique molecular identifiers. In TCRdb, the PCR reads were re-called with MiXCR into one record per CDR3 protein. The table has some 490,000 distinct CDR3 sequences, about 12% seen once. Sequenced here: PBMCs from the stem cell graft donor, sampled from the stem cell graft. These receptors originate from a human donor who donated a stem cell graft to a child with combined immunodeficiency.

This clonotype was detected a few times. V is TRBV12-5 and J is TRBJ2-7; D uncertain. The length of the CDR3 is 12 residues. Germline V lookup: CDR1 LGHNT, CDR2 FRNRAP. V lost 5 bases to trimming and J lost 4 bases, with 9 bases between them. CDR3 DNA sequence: TGTGCTAGTGGTCATTCACCGTACGAGCAGTACTTC. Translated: CASGHSPYEQYF. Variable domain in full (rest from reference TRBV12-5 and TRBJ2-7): DARVTQTPRHKVTEMGQEVTMRCQPILGHNTVFWYRQTMMQGLELLAYFRNRAPLDDSGMPKDRFSAEMPDATLATLKIQPSEPRDSAVYFCASGHSPYEQYFGPGTRLTVT.

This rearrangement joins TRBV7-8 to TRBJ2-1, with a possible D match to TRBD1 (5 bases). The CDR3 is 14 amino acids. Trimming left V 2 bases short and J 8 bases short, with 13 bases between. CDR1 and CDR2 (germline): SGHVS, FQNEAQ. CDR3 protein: CASSLPDEGDEQFF. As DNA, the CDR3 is TGTGCCAGCAGCTTACCGGACGAAGGGGATGAGCAGTTCTTC.

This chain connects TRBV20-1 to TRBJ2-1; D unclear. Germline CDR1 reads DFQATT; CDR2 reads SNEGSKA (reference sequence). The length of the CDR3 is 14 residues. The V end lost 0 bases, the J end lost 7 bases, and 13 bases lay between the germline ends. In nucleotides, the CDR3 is TGCAGTGCTAGAGAAAAACTACGGCGGAATGAGCAGTTCTTC. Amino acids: CSAREKLRRNEQFF.

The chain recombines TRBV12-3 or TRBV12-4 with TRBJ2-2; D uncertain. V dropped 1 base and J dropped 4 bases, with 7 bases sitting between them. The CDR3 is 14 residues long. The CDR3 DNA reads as TGTGCCAGCAGTTTAGAAGTATCCACCGGGGAGCTGTTTTTT. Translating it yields CASSLEVSTGELFF.

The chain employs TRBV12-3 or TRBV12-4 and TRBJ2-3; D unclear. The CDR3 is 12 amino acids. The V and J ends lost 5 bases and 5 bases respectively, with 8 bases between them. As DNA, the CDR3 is TGTGCCAGCAGTGACCGAGAAGATACGCAGTATTTT. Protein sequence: CASSDREDTQYF.

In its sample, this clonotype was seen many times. The CDR3 region is CASSFGREVRGDGYTF. The DNA for the CDR3 is TGTGCCAGCAGTTTCGGAAGGGAGGTGAGGGGAGACGGCTACACCTTC. V and J are TRBV12-3 or TRBV12-4 and TRBJ1-2; D perhaps matches TRBD1 (5 bases). Deletions cut 3 bases from V and 8 bases from J, with 22 bases between. The CDR3 is 16 residues long.

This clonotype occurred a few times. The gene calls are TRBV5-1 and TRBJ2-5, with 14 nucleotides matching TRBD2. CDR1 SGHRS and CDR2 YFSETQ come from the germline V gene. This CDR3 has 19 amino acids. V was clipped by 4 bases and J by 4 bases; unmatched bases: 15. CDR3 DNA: TGCGCCAGCAGCCGAACTCCGGGACTAGCGGGAGAGACAGGAGAGACCCAGTACTTC. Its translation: CASSRTPGLAGETGETQYF.

CDR3 region: CASSHSTGSTNYGYTF. The CDR3 DNA follows: TGTGCCAGCAGCCATTCTACAGGATCTACTAACTATGGCTACACCTTC. J is TRBJ1-2 and V is TRBV3-1, with D perhaps TRBD1 (5 bases). Trimming removed 3 bases from V and 0 bases from J, with 14 bases in between. Germline V gene lookup returns CDR1 LGHDT and CDR2 YNNKEL (reference sequence). The CDR3 is made up of 16 amino acids.

The CDR3 sequence is CASSHKVRLAGARETQYF. The CDR3 DNA follows: TGCGCCAGCAGCCATAAAGTCAGGCTAGCGGGAGCAAGAGAGACCCAGTACTTC. The chain combines TRBV4-1 with TRBJ2-5; 10 bases are a match to TRBD2. Germline V CDR1 and CDR2: MGHRA, YSYEKL. This CDR3 is built from 18 residues. Germline trimming cut 3 bases from V and 4 bases from J; bases unmatched to any gene: 14.

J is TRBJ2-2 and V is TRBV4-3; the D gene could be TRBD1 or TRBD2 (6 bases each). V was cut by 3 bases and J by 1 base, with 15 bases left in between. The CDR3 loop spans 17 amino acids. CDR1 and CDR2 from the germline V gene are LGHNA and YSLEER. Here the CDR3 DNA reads TGCGCCAGCAGCCAGGAACCGGGGGCCCAGAACACCGGGGAGCTGTTTTTT. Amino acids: CASSQEPGAQNTGELFF.

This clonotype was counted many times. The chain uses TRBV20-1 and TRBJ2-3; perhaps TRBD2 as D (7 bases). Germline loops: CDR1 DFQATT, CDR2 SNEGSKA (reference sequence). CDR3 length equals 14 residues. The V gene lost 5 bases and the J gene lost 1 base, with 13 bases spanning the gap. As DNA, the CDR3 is TGCAGTGCTTCTCACGGGGGGCGCACAGATACGCAGTATTTT. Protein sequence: CSASHGGRTDTQYF.

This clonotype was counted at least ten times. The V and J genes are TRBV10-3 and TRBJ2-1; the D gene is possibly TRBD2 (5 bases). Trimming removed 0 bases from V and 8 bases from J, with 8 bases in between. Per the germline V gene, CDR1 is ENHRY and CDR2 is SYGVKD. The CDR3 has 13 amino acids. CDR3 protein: CAISESGVDEQFF. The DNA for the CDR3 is TGTGCCATCAGTGAGTCCGGGGTGGATGAGCAGTTCTTC.

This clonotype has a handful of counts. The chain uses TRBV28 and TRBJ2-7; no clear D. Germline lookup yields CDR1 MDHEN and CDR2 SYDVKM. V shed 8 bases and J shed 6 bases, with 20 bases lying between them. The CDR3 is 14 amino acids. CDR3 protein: CASGTDTTSPEQYF. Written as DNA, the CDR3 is TGTGCCAGCGGAACCGACACCACCTCCCCCGAGCAGTACTTC.

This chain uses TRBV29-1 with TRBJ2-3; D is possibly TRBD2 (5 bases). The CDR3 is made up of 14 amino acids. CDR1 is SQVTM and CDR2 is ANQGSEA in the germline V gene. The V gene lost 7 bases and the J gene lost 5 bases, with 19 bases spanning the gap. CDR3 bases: TGCAGCGGCGGTGGACTTCAACTGGGAGATACGCAGTATTTT. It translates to CSGGGLQLGDTQYF.

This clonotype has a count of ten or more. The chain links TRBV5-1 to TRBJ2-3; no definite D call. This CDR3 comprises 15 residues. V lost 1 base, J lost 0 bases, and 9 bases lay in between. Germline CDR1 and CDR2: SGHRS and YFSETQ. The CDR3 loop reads CASSLPAASTDTQYF. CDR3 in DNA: TGCGCCAGCAGCTTGCCAGCAGCTAGCACAGATACGCAGTATTTT.

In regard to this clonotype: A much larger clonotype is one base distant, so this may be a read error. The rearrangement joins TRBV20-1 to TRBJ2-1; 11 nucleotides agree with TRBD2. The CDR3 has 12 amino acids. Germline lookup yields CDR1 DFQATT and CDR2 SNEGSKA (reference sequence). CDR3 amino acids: CTAPGTSGEQFF. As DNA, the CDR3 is TGCACTGCTCCCGGGACTAGCGGTGAGCAGTTCTTC.

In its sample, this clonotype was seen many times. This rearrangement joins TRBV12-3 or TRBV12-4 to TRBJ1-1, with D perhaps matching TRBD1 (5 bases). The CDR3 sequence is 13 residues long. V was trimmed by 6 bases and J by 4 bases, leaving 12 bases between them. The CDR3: CASSPRGGTEAFF. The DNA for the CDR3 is TGTGCCAGCAGCCCCCGGGGCGGCACTGAAGCTTTCTTT.

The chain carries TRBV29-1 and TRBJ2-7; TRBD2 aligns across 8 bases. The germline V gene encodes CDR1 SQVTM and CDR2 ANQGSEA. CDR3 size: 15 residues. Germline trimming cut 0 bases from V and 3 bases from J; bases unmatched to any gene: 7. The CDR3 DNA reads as TGCAGCGTTGAAGATCCCAGCGGGGGAAACTACGAGCAGTACTTC. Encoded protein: CSVEDPSGGNYEQYF.

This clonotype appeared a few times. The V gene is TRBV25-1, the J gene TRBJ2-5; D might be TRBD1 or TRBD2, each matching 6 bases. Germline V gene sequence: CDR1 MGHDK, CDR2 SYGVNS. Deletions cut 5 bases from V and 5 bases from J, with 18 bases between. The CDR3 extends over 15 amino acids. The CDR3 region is CASSWWGANGETQYF. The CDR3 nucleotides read TGTGCCAGCAGTTGGTGGGGGGCAAACGGGGAGACCCAGTACTTC.

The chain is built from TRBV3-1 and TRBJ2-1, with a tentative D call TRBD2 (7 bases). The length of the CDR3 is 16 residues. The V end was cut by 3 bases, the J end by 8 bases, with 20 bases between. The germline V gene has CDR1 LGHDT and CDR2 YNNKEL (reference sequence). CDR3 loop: CASSHPGAGEGDEQFF. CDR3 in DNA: TGTGCCAGCAGCCACCCAGGGGCGGGAGAAGGGGATGAGCAGTTCTTC.

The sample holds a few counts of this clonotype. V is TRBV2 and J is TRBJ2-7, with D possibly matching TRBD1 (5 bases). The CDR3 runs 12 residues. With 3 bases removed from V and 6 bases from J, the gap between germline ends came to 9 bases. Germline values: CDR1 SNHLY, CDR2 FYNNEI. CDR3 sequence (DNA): TGTGCCAGCAGTGACCCCCAGGGCGAGCAGTACTTC. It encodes CASSDPQGEQYF.

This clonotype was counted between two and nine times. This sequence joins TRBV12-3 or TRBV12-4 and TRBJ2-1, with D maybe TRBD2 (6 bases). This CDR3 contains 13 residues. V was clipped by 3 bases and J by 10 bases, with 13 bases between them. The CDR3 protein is CASSFPSTSEQFF. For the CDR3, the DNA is TGTGCCAGCAGTTTTCCATCTACTAGCGAGCAGTTCTTC.

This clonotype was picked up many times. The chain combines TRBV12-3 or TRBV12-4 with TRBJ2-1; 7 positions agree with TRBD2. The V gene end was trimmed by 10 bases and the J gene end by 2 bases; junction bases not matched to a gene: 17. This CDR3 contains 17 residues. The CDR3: CAIAGTLGGATYNEQFF. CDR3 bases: TGTGCCATTGCCGGGACCCTGGGAGGGGCTACCTACAATGAGCAGTTCTTC.

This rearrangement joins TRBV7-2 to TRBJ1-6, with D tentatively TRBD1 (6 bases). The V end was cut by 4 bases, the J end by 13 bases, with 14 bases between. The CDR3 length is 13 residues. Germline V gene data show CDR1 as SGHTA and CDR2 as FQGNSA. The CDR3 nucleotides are TGTGCCAGCAGCTCGCACTCAGGGGCGCCCCTCCACTTT. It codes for CASSSHSGAPLHF.

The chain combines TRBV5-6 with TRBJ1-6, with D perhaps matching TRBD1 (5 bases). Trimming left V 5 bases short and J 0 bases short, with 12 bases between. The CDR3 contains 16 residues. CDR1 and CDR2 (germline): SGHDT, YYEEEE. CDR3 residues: CASRSDRRSYNSPLHF. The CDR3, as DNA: TGTGCCAGCAGATCCGACAGACGCTCCTATAATTCACCCCTCCACTTT. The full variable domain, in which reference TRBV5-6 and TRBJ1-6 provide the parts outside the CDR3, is DAGVTQSPTHLIKTRGQQVTLRCSPKSGHDTVSWYQQALGQGPQFIFQYYEEEERQRGNFPDRFSGHQFPNYSSELNVNALLLGDSALYLCASRSDRRSYNSPLHFGNGTRLTVT.

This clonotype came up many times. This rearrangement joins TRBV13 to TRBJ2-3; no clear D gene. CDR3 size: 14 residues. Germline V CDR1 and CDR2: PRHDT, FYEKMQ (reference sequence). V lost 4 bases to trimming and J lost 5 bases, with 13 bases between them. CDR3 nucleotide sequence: TGTGCCAGCAGCTCCCCCACTCCGGGAGATACGCAGTATTTT. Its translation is CASSSPTPGDTQYF.

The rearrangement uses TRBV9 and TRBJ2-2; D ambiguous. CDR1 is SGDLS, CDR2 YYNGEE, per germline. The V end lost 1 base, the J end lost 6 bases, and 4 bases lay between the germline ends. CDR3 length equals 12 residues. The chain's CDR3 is CASSVSSGELFF. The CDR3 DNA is TGTGCCAGCAGCGTAAGCTCCGGGGAGCTGTTTTTT.

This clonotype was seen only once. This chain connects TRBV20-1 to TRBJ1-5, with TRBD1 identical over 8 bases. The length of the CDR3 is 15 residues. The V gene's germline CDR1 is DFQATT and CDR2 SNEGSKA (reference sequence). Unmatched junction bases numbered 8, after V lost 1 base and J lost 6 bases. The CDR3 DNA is TGCAGTGCTAGAGCCGACAGGGGAGCAGGTCAGCCCCAGCATTTT. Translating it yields CSARADRGAGQPQHF.

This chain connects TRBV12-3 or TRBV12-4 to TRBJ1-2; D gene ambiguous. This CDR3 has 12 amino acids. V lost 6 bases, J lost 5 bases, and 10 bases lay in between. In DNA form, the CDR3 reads TGTGCCAGCAGGGTCCGGGGTTATGGCTACACCTTC. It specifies CASRVRGYGYTF.

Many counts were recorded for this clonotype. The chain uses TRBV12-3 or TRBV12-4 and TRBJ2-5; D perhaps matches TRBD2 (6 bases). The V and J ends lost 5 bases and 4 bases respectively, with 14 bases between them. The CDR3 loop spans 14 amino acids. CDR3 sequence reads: CASSGGLGGETQYF. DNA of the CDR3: TGTGCCAGCAGTGGGGGACTGGGCGGAGAGACCCAGTACTTC.